Below, 20 T cell receptor beta chains from the same sample are listed, as sequenced in a study of blood T cell repertoires in COVID-19. Generated by immunoSEQ multiplex PCR, the TCRdb table keeps only in-frame clones and is missing some. Here the sample spans some 390,000 clones, around nine tenths being singletons. The sequencing input was peripheral blood. The source of these receptors is a woman between 35 and 50 years old with COVID-19, enrolled during active disease.

This chain links TRBV7-2 with TRBJ2-7, with 13 bases fitting TRBD2. The J segment lost 5 bases and the V segment lost 5 bases, leaving 6 bases of the junction unmatched. Germline loops: CDR1 SGHTA, CDR2 FQGNSA. There are 15 residues in the CDR3. Written as DNA, the CDR3 is TGTGCCAGCAGCCTCCGACTAGCGGGGGGCCACGAGCAGTACTTC. It specifies CASSLRLAGGHEQYF.

This chain uses TRBV7-9 with TRBJ1-5; D remains ambiguous. Looked up from germline, CDR1 is SEHNR and CDR2 is FQNEAQ (reference sequence). The CDR3 spans 14 residues. V shed 4 bases and J shed 0 bases, with 7 bases lying between them. As DNA, the CDR3 is TGTGCCAGCAGCTCGGGGTATAGCAATCAGCCCCAGCATTTT. This sequence encodes CASSSGYSNQPQHF.

This chain uses TRBV27 with TRBJ2-7, with a tentative D call TRBD1 (7 bases). V was shortened by 6 bases and J by 3 bases, with 15 bases between the two germline ends. This CDR3 is built from 14 residues. Germline V lookup: CDR1 MNHEY, CDR2 SMNVEV (reference sequence). CDR3 residues: CASRLDRTNYEQYF. Written as DNA, the CDR3 is TGTGCCAGCAGATTGGACAGGACTAACTACGAGCAGTACTTC.

This clone was counted a single time. V gene TRBV19 combines with J gene TRBJ1-2; unclear D gene. This CDR3 comprises 11 residues. Germline lookup yields CDR1 LNHDA and CDR2 SQIVND (reference sequence). The germline V and J ends were trimmed by 7 bases and 5 bases, with 8 bases remaining between them. The CDR3 reads CASMSAYGYTF. CDR3 DNA: TGTGCCAGTATGAGCGCGTATGGCTACACCTTC. Together with reference TRBV19 and TRBJ1-2, the CDR3 gives the full variable domain: DGGITQSPKYLFRKEGQNVTLSCEQNLNHDAMYWYRQDPGQGLRLIYYSQIVNDFQKGDIAEGYSVSREKKESFPLTVTSAQKNPTAFYLCASMSAYGYTFGSGTRLTVV.

Written as DNA, the CDR3 is TGTGCCAGCAGCGTAGGGTTCGGCCCTGGACAGTCGATTTCCTACGAGCAGTACTTC. This gives the protein CASSVGFGPGQSISYEQYF. The chain has TRBV9 and TRBJ2-7, with D perhaps matching TRBD1 (6 bases). Germline CDR1 and CDR2: SGDLS and YYNGEE. This CDR3 region has 19 residues. V was shortened by 0 bases and J by 1 base, with 23 bases between the two germline ends.

The CDR3 region is CASSPPRQFEQYF. For the CDR3, the DNA is TGTGCCAGCTCACCACCCCGACAGTTCGAGCAGTACTTC. The chain carries TRBV18 and TRBJ2-7, with D possibly TRBD1 on 5 matching bases. The V gene's germline CDR1 is KGHSH and CDR2 LQKENI. Trimming took off 0 bases at V and 6 bases at J, with 9 bases between the two ends. This CDR3 contains 13 residues. Supplemented by reference TRBV18 and TRBJ2-7, the full variable domain reads NAGVMQNPRHLVRRRGQEARLRCSPMKGHSHVYWYRQLPEEGLKFMVYLQKENIIDESGMPKERFSAEFPKEGPSILRIQQVVRGDSAAYFCASSPPRQFEQYFGPGTRLTVT.

The rearrangement joins TRBV29-1 to TRBJ1-1; 7 bases agree with TRBD1. The CDR3 contains 13 residues. The ends lost 2 bases at V and 1 base at J; junction bases unmatched: 1. From germline, CDR1 is SQVTM and CDR2 ANQGSEA. The CDR3 sequence is CSVERGQNTEAFF. The CDR3 DNA reads TGCAGCGTTGAAAGGGGGCAGAACACTGAAGCTTTCTTT.

J is TRBJ2-1 and V is TRBV19, with 8 bases fitting TRBD1. This CDR3 is 13 amino acids long. CDR1 LNHDA and CDR2 SQIVND come from the germline V gene (reference sequence). Trimming removed 3 bases from V and 9 bases from J; junction bases left unmatched: 4. The CDR3 here is CASSIQQGGEQFF. The CDR3 nucleotides read TGTGCCAGTAGTATCCAACAGGGGGGTGAGCAGTTCTTC.

The V call is TRBV5-5, the J call TRBJ1-1, with 7 positions matching TRBD1. J lost 3 bases, V lost 2 bases, and 7 bases had no gene match. In germline, CDR1 is SGHKS, CDR2 YYEKEE (reference sequence). The CDR3 is 15 amino acids. CDR3 nucleotide sequence: TGTGCCAGCAGCTTATCCCCACAGGGGTACACTGAAGCTTTCTTT. This translates into CASSLSPQGYTEAFF.

The chain recombines TRBV5-8 with TRBJ2-1, with TRBD1 matching 7 bases. The CDR3 length is 16 residues. V shed 0 bases, J shed 3 bases, and the junction held 6 bases outside the gene matches. The V gene's germline CDR1 is SGHTS and CDR2 YDEGEE. DNA for the CDR3: TGTGCCAGCAGCTTGGACGACAGGGTACACTACAATGAGCAGTTCTTC. It is translated as CASSLDDRVHYNEQFF.

V and J are TRBV4-1 and TRBJ2-1; TRBD2 agrees at 13 bases. V lost 1 base and J lost 8; bases outside the gene matches: 14. Germline CDR1 reads MGHRA; CDR2 reads YSYEKL. CDR3 length: 19 amino acids. This chain's CDR3 is CASSQAFFTSGRVVDEQFF. The CDR3 DNA sequence: TGCGCCAGCAGCCAAGCGTTTTTCACTAGCGGGAGGGTGGTGGATGAGCAGTTCTTC.

This sequence joins TRBV28 and TRBJ1-2; TRBD1 is a possible D gene (5 bases). With 4 bases removed from V and 6 bases from J, the gap between germline ends came to 15 bases. CDR3 length equals 14 residues. Germline V CDR1 and CDR2: MDHEN, SYDVKM. Written as DNA, the CDR3 is TGTGCCAGCAGTTCCCCGGGGACTGGGGATGGCTACACCTTC. It specifies CASSSPGTGDGYTF.

The chain links TRBV27 to TRBJ1-1; 7 bases match TRBD1. The germline gives CDR1 MNHEY, CDR2 SMNVEV (reference sequence). There are 13 residues in the CDR3. V gave up 7 bases and J gave up 4 bases; unmatched junction bases: 6. The CDR3: CASILRGTTEAFF. The DNA for the CDR3 is TGTGCCAGCATTCTCAGGGGGACCACTGAAGCTTTCTTT.

The chain carries TRBV6-5 and TRBJ1-3, with D unresolved. The CDR3 is 13 amino acids. V was pared by 6 bases and J by 4 bases, with 10 bases between. Germline assignment: CDR1 MNHEY and CDR2 SVGAGI. The CDR3 nucleotides are TGTGCCAGCAGGCCCCCGGGGGGAAACACCATATATTTT. Protein sequence: CASRPPGGNTIYF.

The chain couples TRBV9 to TRBJ2-3; 9 bases fit TRBD1. The V segment lost 7 bases and the J segment 2 bases; nucleotides outside the gene matches: 5. The germline V gene has CDR1 SGDLS and CDR2 YYNGEE. The CDR3 sequence is 14 residues long. The CDR3 here is CASSRDRATDTQYF. The CDR3 bases are TGTGCCAGCTCCCGGGACAGGGCCACAGATACGCAGTATTTT. Looking up the rest from reference TRBV9 and TRBJ2-3 gives the full variable domain: DSGVTQTPKHLITATGQRVTLRCSPRSGDLSVYWYQQSLDQGLQFLIQYYNGEERAKGNILERFSAQQFPDLHSELNLSSLELGDSALYFCASSRDRATDTQYFGPGTRLTVL.

This chain uses TRBV14 with TRBJ2-7, with D uncertain. V was shortened by 0 bases and J by 0 bases, with 12 bases between the two germline ends. The CDR3 contains 16 residues. The V gene's germline CDR1 is SGHDN and CDR2 FVKESK. CDR3 DNA sequence: TGTGCCAGCAGCCAAGACACAGTTTCCCCCTCCTACGAGCAGTACTTC. As protein: CASSQDTVSPSYEQYF.

This clone was seen a single time. The genes are TRBV7-2 and TRBJ2-1, with TRBD1 identical over 7 bases. Germline CDR1 and CDR2: SGHTA and FQGNSA. The CDR3 sequence is 14 residues long. Trimming took 5 bases from V and 4 from J; bases not matched to a gene: 5. The CDR3 loop is CASSRVTGYNEQFF. For the CDR3, the DNA is TGTGCCAGCAGCCGGGTGACAGGGTACAATGAGCAGTTCTTC.

The chain uses TRBV6-2 or TRBV6-3 and TRBJ2-7; 8 nucleotides align to TRBD1. Germline CDR1 reads MNHEY; CDR2 reads SVGEGT. V was pared by 4 bases and J by 3 bases, with 5 bases of the junction left unmatched. This CDR3 has 14 amino acids. CDR3 in amino acids: CASSSNRGNYEQYF. The CDR3 region has the DNA TGTGCCAGCAGTTCAAACAGGGGGAACTACGAGCAGTACTTC.

The chain is built from TRBV5-4 and TRBJ1-6; 8 bases fit TRBD1. The length of the CDR3 is 12 residues. V gave up 4 bases and J gave up 18 bases; unmatched junction bases: 9. Germline V gives CDR1 SGHNT, CDR2 YYREEE (reference sequence). CDR3 sequence: CASSLSGQGPHF. Here the CDR3 DNA reads TGTGCCAGCAGCCTGTCTGGACAGGGCCCCCACTTT.

This chain uses TRBV12-5 with TRBJ2-1; 12 bases are a match to TRBD2. The V segment lost 1 base and the J segment 3 bases; nucleotides outside the gene matches: 4. The CDR3 contains 17 residues. From germline, CDR1 is LGHNT and CDR2 FRNRAP. The CDR3: CASGLAQTSGGYNEQFF. The CDR3 bases are TGTGCTAGTGGTTTGGCGCAGACTAGCGGGGGCTACAATGAGCAGTTCTTC.